This T cell receptor beta chain was captured in a study of glioma-infiltrating T cells after dendritic cell vaccination (dated by TCRdb to about 2016). Study-wide context: The cohort comprised around 15 glioblastoma patients from Phase I and II dendritic cell vaccination trials, 9 newly diagnosed and 6 with recurrent disease. Patients received autologous tumor lysate-pulsed dendritic cell vaccination between the early 2000s and the early 2010s. The vaccine was prepared from monocyte-derived dendritic cells that were cultured for approximately seven days with IL-4 and GM-CSF and then pulsed overnight with autologous tumor lysate. Three intradermal dendritic cell vaccine injections were administered to patients at biweekly intervals in the arm below the axilla. Deep sequencing of TCR beta CDR3 regions was used to quantify tumor-infiltrating lymphocyte content and compare tumor and blood repertoires in dendritic cell-vaccinated glioblastoma patients. Survival after dendritic cell vaccination was correlated with TCR sequencing metrics, such as TIL content and the overlap between tumor and blood repertoires.

Overall study results and their limits: The cohort was small and heterogeneous, and full blood and tumor sets were available for few patients, with initial-recurrent tumor pairs available for even fewer patients. The response model built on TCR overlap across three groups was characterized as speculative, with prospective validation still needed. After dendritic cell vaccination, a higher estimated pretreatment TIL content predicted longer time to progression and overall survival. TCR clonality showed no direct relationship with survival, which suggests that a diverse polyclonal response may matter.

In the case of this clone: There is no known antigen for this receptor. Germline is not matched at one junction end, which may reflect a read error.

Using the immunoSEQ assay, TCRB CDR3 regions were amplified from roughly 2 micrograms of genomic DNA, or from all available DNA when less than that was on hand. The multiplex PCR employed 60 forward primers targeting TCR V beta segments and 13 reverse primers targeting J beta segments. Synthetic control templates were spiked into each sample at limiting dilution to estimate reads per starting template. The Illumina HiSeq System generated sequencing reads of 87 bp. Under the source paper's analysis protocol: PCR and sequencing errors were removed by a nearest neighbor algorithm that merged closely related sequences. TCR overlap was defined as the percentage of unique tumor TCR beta sequences that were also present in the same patient's peripheral blood. TCRdb stores this immuneACCESS table with in-frame sequences only. Part of the clones is absent; in the studies checked, under half of the shortfall reflects unresolved V genes, and no reason is known for the rest. V, J and clone size were drawn from that table, and D and trimming were deduced from the DNA. The sample table records 75,000 to 100,000 clones; over 60% of these occur just once. The ten most abundant clones make up 5.5% to 7% of the sample.

Patients were selected for having adequate residual fresh-frozen tumor tissue and more than two years of available survival data. Molecular status otherwise varied across the glioblastoma patients, but none of them carried an isocitrate dehydrogenase mutation. PBMC collection took place before vaccination, two weeks after the third vaccination, and at tumor progression if progression occurred. Genomic DNA was extracted with the Qiagen DNeasy Blood extraction Kit. Inclusive of the bounding cysteine and phenylalanine, the CDR3 is 18 residues long. CDR3 DNA only is kept here, 54 bases in frame from base 1. Via the germline V gene (reference sequence), CDR1 is SSHAT and CDR2 FNYEAQ.

The receptor was derived from a human donor with glioblastoma. The chain couples TRBV7-7 to TRBJ2-3; 7 junctional bases match TRBD1. The material sequenced was blood, taken before dendritic cell vaccination. For the CDR3, the sequence is CASSLEVRTGLSTDTQYF. The DNA reads TGTGCTAGCAGCTTAGAGGTCCGGACAGGCCTTAGCACAGATACGCAGTATTTT.